This T cell receptor (beta chain) is drawn from a study of cytomegalovirus exposure and HLA in healthy donors. PCR was performed using 60 Vbeta and 13 Jbeta primers. Data came from immunoSEQ multiplex PCR; TCRdb stores just in-frame clones and leaves some out. The repertoire holds approximately 160,000 clones, 68% seen once, with approximately 1.5% in the top ten. The CDR3 sequence is 12 residues long. Looked up from germline, CDR1 is SEHNR and CDR2 is FQNEAQ (reference sequence). Points on this clone: The junction does not match germline at one end; this may be a read error.

The clonotype originates from a middle-aged man in good health and CMV-seronegative. Sequencing input: PBMCs. The chain links TRBV7-9 to TRBJ2-7; the D is unclear. The CDR3 bases are TGTTCCAGCAGCCTCCCCCCCTACGAGCAGTACTTC. This encodes CSSSLPPYEQYF.